This T cell receptor beta chain was captured in a study of breast tumors, draining lymph nodes, adjacent tissues. Axillary draining lymph nodes of breast cancer patients supplied the node samples. This clonotype was seen repeatedly, ten times or more. TCRdb re-called the multiplex PCR reads through MiXCR, storing one row per CDR3 protein. The repertoire holds roughly 130,000 distinct CDR3 sequences, with roughly 21% as singletons. The sequenced material came from axillary lymph node tissue. The sequence was obtained from a female donor with breast cancer. Some clones in this sample may be carry-over from other donors' samples.

Written as DNA, the CDR3 is TGTGCCACCAGCAGCCTACAGGCTAGCTCCTACAATGAGCAGTTCTTC. Residues: CATSSLQASSYNEQFF. V gene TRBV15 combines with J gene TRBJ2-1, with D perhaps TRBD1 (5 bases). CDR1 is LNHNV, CDR2 YYDKDF, per germline (reference sequence). Trimming cost V 3 bases and J 0 bases, with 12 bases left between them. The CDR3 is made up of 16 amino acids.